These T cell receptor beta chains were read from a single sample in a study of blood T cell repertoires in COVID-19. TCRdb's table, derived via immunoSEQ multiplex PCR, lists solely in-frame clones and lacks some. This sample has about 81,000 clones, with approximately 78% found just once. Specimen: peripheral blood. Receptors were obtained from a man aged 55 to 69 with acute or convalescent COVID-19. Both conserved end residues are part of each CDR3. The order of the fields is J gene, clone size, V gene, D gene, CDR3 DNA, CDR3 protein. A D gene is named only where the DNA matches it firmly. Some rows have no size entry. The others give once, few or many, or a class for an expanded clone.

>TRBJ2-2|NA|TRBV7-8|TRBD1
TGTGCCAGCAGCTGGTCCGGTGGACAGGCTTCAACCGGGGAGCTGTTTTTT
CASSWSGGQASTGELFF
>TRBJ2-1|once|TRBV6-2/TRBV6-3|NA
TGTGCCAGCAGTTACTCGAACCCGGGGTCCCAGACTGAGCAGTTCTTC
CASSYSNPGSQTEQFF
>TRBJ1-3|NA|TRBV5-1|TRBD1
TGCGCCAGCAGCCTGACAGGGGACCGAAACACCATATATTTT
CASSLTGDRNTIYF
>TRBJ2-3|NA|TRBV5-6|NA
TGTGCCAGCAACACAGGGTCGGCAGATACGCAGTATTTT
CASNTGSADTQYF
>TRBJ1-1|NA|TRBV19|NA
TGTGCCAGTAGTAAGGGAACAGGGAGCGCTGAAGCTTTCTTT
CASSKGTGSAEAFF
>TRBJ2-7|NA|TRBV11-2|TRBD1
TGTGCCAGCAGCCGTGACAGGGTAGCCTACGAGCAGTACTTC
CASSRDRVAYEQYF
>TRBJ2-3|NA|TRBV19|TRBD2
TGTGCCAGTTCCTCTCGGCGTAGCGGGGACACAGATACGCAGTATTTT
CASSSRRSGDTDTQYF
>TRBJ2-6|NA|TRBV7-3|TRBD2
TGTGCCAGCAGCTGGAGCGGGGGAAACAACGTCCTGACTTTC
CASSWSGGNNVLTF
>TRBJ2-4|few|TRBV28|NA
TGTGCCAGCAGTTTGCGGCGAAGCCTAGCCAAAAACATTCAGTACTTC
CASSLRRSLAKNIQYF
>TRBJ1-2|NA|TRBV21-1|NA
TGTGCCAGCAGCAACGACCGGGACTCCTCTCTAAATGGCTACACCTTC
CASSNDRDSSLNGYTF
>TRBJ1-6|NA|TRBV13|NA
TGTGCCAGCAGCTTAAGGGGATCACCCCTCCACTTT
CASSLRGSPLHF
>TRBJ2-3|NA|TRBV9|TRBD2
TGTGCCAGCACCTCTAGCGGGGGGCACACAGATACGCAGTATTTT
CASTSSGGHTDTQYF
>TRBJ1-4|once|TRBV7-8|NA
TGTGCCACCAAAGAGAAATGGGGGGGTGCGGAAAAACTGTTTTTT
CATKEKWGGAEKLFF
>TRBJ1-2|NA|TRBV7-2|NA
TGTGCCAGCAGCCTTGGGACAACTTCCTCTCAAAGCTACACCTTC
CASSLGTTSSQSYTF
>TRBJ2-6|NA|TRBV28|NA
TGTGCCAGCAGTTCACAACACGTCTCTGGGGCCAACGTCCTGACTTTC
CASSSQHVSGANVLTF
>TRBJ1-2|NA|TRBV14|NA
TGTGCCAGCAGCATTCTCGGTTATGGCTACACCTTC
CASSILGYGYTF
>TRBJ2-3|NA|TRBV7-2|TRBD2
TGTGCCAGCAGCAAACTAGCCGGGAGGGCCACAGATACGCAGTATTTT
CASSKLAGRATDTQYF
>TRBJ2-7|NA|TRBV5-1|NA
TGCGCCAGCAGCTTGGAGGAGAAGCAGTACTTC
CASSLEEKQYF
>TRBJ1-2|NA|TRBV9|NA
TGTGCCAGCAGCGCGGCAGGGGATATTGGCTACACCTTC
CASSAAGDIGYTF
>TRBJ2-3|NA|TRBV7-2|TRBD2
TGTGCCAGCAGCGTAGCCGGGACTATACCCACAGATACGCAGTATTTT
CASSVAGTIPTDTQYF
>TRBJ1-2|NA|TRBV28|NA
TGTGCCAGCAGTTTGAGACCGTCGGGCACCGGGGACTATGGCTACACCTTC
CASSLRPSGTGDYGYTF
>TRBJ2-1|NA|TRBV5-5|TRBD1
TGTGCCAGCGAAGGGGGGACAGGGAAGAATGAGCAGTTCTTC
CASEGGTGKNEQFF
>TRBJ1-2|NA|TRBV5-4|NA
TGTGCCAGCAGCGCCCCGTTGGAGGGCTACACCTTC
CASSAPLEGYTF
>TRBJ2-2|NA|TRBV13|TRBD2
TGTGCCAGCAGCACTATCCTGAGCGGGAGGGCCACCGGGGAGCTGTTTTTT
CASSTILSGRATGELFF
>TRBJ2-7|NA|TRBV27|NA
TGTGCCAGCAGTTTTTCGGGGGAGGCCCACGAGCAGTACTTC
CASSFSGEAHEQYF
>TRBJ2-1|NA|TRBV11-2|TRBD2
TGTGCCAGCAGGGATTGGGGCGGGAGCGTAGATGAGCAGTTCTTC
CASRDWGGSVDEQFF
>TRBJ2-7|few|TRBV6-4|NA
TGTGCCAGCAGTAGGGAGGTGGGCTACGAGCAGTACTTC
CASSREVGYEQYF
>TRBJ1-1|few|TRBV3-1/TRBV3-2|NA
TGTGCCAGCAGCCAGCAGGGTTCCGGCACTGAAGCTTTCTTT
CASSQQGSGTEAFF
>TRBJ1-4|NA|TRBV19|NA
TGTGCCAGTAGTAGATCAGACTACATCGCTGAAAAACTGTTTTTT
CASSRSDYIAEKLFF
>TRBJ1-1|many|TRBV7-3|NA
TGTGCCAGCAGCTTACGGGGAGACACTGAAGCTTTCTTT
CASSLRGDTEAFF
>TRBJ1-5|NA|TRBV4-1|NA
TGCGCCAGCAGCCCGGGCAGGGATCAGCCCCAGCATTTT
CASSPGRDQPQHF
>TRBJ2-7|NA|TRBV5-1|NA
TGCGCCAGCAGCGGCGGAAGTCAGGGCGAGCAGTACTTC
CASSGGSQGEQYF
>TRBJ2-2|NA|TRBV9|TRBD2
TGTGCCAGCAGCCCTAGCGGGGGGTGGACCGGGGAGCTGTTTTTT
CASSPSGGWTGELFF
>TRBJ1-5|NA|TRBV10-1|NA
TGCGCCAGCAGTGACAGGGTTAATCAGCCCCAGCATTTT
CASSDRVNQPQHF
>TRBJ2-7|few|TRBV5-1|TRBD2
TGCGCCAGCAGCTACCAAGCGGGAGCCTCCTACGAGCAGTACTTC
CASSYQAGASYEQYF
>TRBJ1-6|NA|TRBV3-1/TRBV3-2|TRBD1
TGTGCCAGCAGCCAGGGTGACAGGGGCCGGAATTCACCCCTCCACTTT
CASSQGDRGRNSPLHF
>TRBJ2-1|NA|TRBV28|TRBD2
TGTGCCGACCCTAGCGGGAGGCCGAATGAGCAGTTCTTC
CADPSGRPNEQFF
>TRBJ1-5|NA|TRBV28|TRBD1
TGTGCCAGCAGTTCAGCCGGACAGGTCGAAAAGAATCAGCCCCAGCATTTT
CASSSAGQVEKNQPQHF
>TRBJ1-4|few|TRBV2|TRBD1
TGTGCCAGCGGCAGGGGGAAGGAAAAACTGTTTTTT
CASGRGKEKLFF
>TRBJ2-7|NA|TRBV6-4|TRBD2
TGTGCCAGCAGTGACACCGGTAGCGGGGAGTCGGACGAGCAGTACTTC
CASSDTGSGESDEQYF
>TRBJ1-5|NA|TRBV4-2|TRBD1
TGTGCCAGCAGCCAAGAAACTACGGGACAGGGGGACCAGCCCCAGCATTTT
CASSQETTGQGDQPQHF
>TRBJ1-6|NA|TRBV4-3|NA
TGCGCCAGCAGCCAGGGGGGAGAGTCCCTTTCACCCCTCCACTTT
CASSQGGESLSPLHF